A single sample is the source of the 2 T cell receptor beta chains below, sequenced in a study of Ad26.COV2.S vaccination and SARS-CoV-2 variants. Sequencing was performed with immunoSEQ multiplex PCR; in TCRdb, only in-frame clones are kept and a portion is missing. The sample has hundreds of thousands of clones, approximately 88% seen once. Noted treatment: over 15 received Ad26.COV2.S at low or high dose, single or two shots; 5 received placebo; per-sample allocation not given. Collection of the samples took place on day 63 after the first injection of vaccine or placebo. The sequencing used peripheral blood, collected in a trial of Ad26.COV2.S vaccine versus placebo. The receptors stem from a person between 18 and 60 years old who received the Ad26.COV2.S COVID-19 vaccine or a placebo.

This clone was seen once. The chain employs TRBV4-2 and TRBJ2-2; 7 nucleotides match TRBD2. This CDR3 is built from 15 residues. The V gene's germline CDR1 is LGHNA and CDR2 YNFKEQ. V trimming: 1 base; J trimming: 2 bases; junction bases outside the gene matches: 1. CDR3 DNA sequence: TGTGCCAGCAGCCAAGGAGCGGGAAACACCGGGGAGCTGTTTTTT. It is translated as CASSQGAGNTGELFF.

The chain links TRBV27 to TRBJ2-7; D uncertain. Germline values: CDR1 MNHEY, CDR2 SMNVEV (reference sequence). This CDR3 comprises 12 residues. Trimming left V 4 bases short and J 6 bases short, with 10 bases between. As DNA, the CDR3 is TGTGCCAGCAGTTGGGGTACGGGCGAGCAGTACTTC. Protein: CASSWGTGEQYF.